This T cell receptor beta chain was retrieved from a study of cytotoxic CD8 clonotypes in ibrutinib-treated CLL. Study information: The study included 11 relapsed/refractory and about 16 treatment-naive patients; roughly 17 had IGHV unmutated disease.

The germline V gene has CDR1 GTSNPN and CDR2 SVGIG (reference sequence). CDR3 length equals 14 residues. J was trimmed by 4 bases and V by 3 bases; bases with no gene match: 5. TCRdb keeps only in-frame clones here, not all; method: immunoSEQ multiplex PCR. The table has 150,000 or so clones, approximately 80% seen once. The V gene is TRBV30, the J gene TRBJ2-7, with 11 nucleotides matching TRBD1. The sample here was PBMCs, taken after 36 months of ibrutinib treatment. The sequence was obtained from a human donor with chronic lymphocytic leukemia. As DNA, the CDR3 is TGTGCCTGGAGAAGGACAGGGGGCAGTTACGAGCAGTACTTC. Translation gives CAWRRTGGSYEQYF.